The rows below give T cell receptor beta chains drawn from one sample of a study of T cell changes during pregnancy in multiple sclerosis. Clones were read by immunoSEQ multiplex PCR, and TCRdb kept only the in-frame ones, dropping some. In the table there are about 44,000 clones, approximately 96% of which are singletons. Sequenced here: peripheral blood, sampled in the second trimester of pregnancy. Receptor source: a female donor with multiple sclerosis, enrolled in a pregnancy study. Each CDR3 is given with its conserved first and last residue. The order of the fields is J gene, D gene, V gene, clone size, CDR3 DNA, CDR3 protein. A D gene is named only where the DNA matches it firmly. A clone size is listed for some rows: how often the clone was seen (once, few, many), or a class if it is expanded.

>TRBJ1-1|.|TRBV10-1|.
TGCGCCAGCAGTGACCAGAACACTGAAGCTTTCTTT
CASSDQNTEAFF
>TRBJ2-7|TRBD2|TRBV2|.
TGTGCCAGCAGTGCTAGCAGCCGGGGGGGGGCCTACGAGCAGTACTTC
CASSASSRGGAYEQYF
>TRBJ2-1|TRBD2|TRBV10-3|.
TGTGCCATCAGTGACCTAGCGGGAGACTCCTACAATGAGCAGTTCTTC
CAISDLAGDSYNEQFF
>TRBJ1-1|TRBD1|TRBV5-4|.
TGTGCCAGCAGCTTAAGGACAGGGTCGAACACTGAAGCTTTCTTT
CASSLRTGSNTEAFF
>TRBJ2-1|TRBD1|TRBV7-2|.
TGTGCCAGCAGCGCAGACAGGGGCTCCTACAATGAGCAGTTCTTC
CASSADRGSYNEQFF
>TRBJ2-7|TRBD2|TRBV4-1|.
TGCGCCAGCAGCCCCCCTGGGGCTAGCGGGGCCTACGAGCAGTACTTC
CASSPPGASGAYEQYF
>TRBJ2-3|TRBD2|TRBV6-6|.
TGTGCCAGCAGCCCTACGCGGGGGGCTAGCACAGATACGCAGTATTTT
CASSPTRGASTDTQYF
>TRBJ1-2|TRBD1|TRBV7-8|.
TGTGCCAGCAGCTCGACTGGCCGACAGGGGAAGGACTATGGCTACACCTTC
CASSSTGRQGKDYGYTF
>TRBJ2-7|.|TRBV5-1|.
TGCGCCAGCAGCCGCGGGACAGACCCCTACGAGCAGTACTTC
CASSRGTDPYEQYF
>TRBJ1-1|.|TRBV7-2|.
TGTGCCAGCAGCTTAGTTCGGGGGGCTCGGACTGAAGCTTTCTTT
CASSLVRGARTEAFF
>TRBJ2-2|TRBD2|TRBV2|.
TGTGCCAGCAGGGGACAGACTAGCGGGTTCACCGGGGAGCTGTTTTTT
CASRGQTSGFTGELFF
>TRBJ1-2|.|TRBV18|.
TGTGCCAGCTCACCAAGTCCAGCACAGGTCTATGGCTACACCTTC
CASSPSPAQVYGYTF
>TRBJ2-1|.|TRBV7-3|.
TGTGCCAGCAGCTCCCGAGCGGATACCTACAATGAGCAGTTCTTC
CASSSRADTYNEQFF
>TRBJ2-6|.|TRBV6-5|once
TGTGCCAGCAGCGGTGGTCTTGGGGCCAACGTCCTGACTTTC
CASSGGLGANVLTF
>TRBJ2-3|.|TRBV5-5|.
TGTGCCAGCAGCTTCACAGGTAGCACAGATACGCAGTATTTT
CASSFTGSTDTQYF
>TRBJ1-2|.|TRBV7-2|.
TGTGCCAGCAGCATGGAGGACAACTATGGCTACACCTTC
CASSMEDNYGYTF
>TRBJ1-2|.|TRBV7-9|once
TGTGCCAGCAGTTTGCCGGACCTGGGAGATAGCTATGGCTACACCTTC
CASSLPDLGDSYGYTF
>TRBJ2-5|.|TRBV20-1|.
TGCAGTGCTAGCTTACAAGAGACCCAGTACTTC
CSASLQETQYF
>TRBJ2-7|TRBD2|TRBV7-3|.
TGTGCCAGCAGCTTAATAGGGACTAGCGGGGGCCAATCCTACGAGCAGTACTTC
CASSLIGTSGGQSYEQYF
>TRBJ1-3|TRBD1|TRBV5-5|.
TGTGCCAGCAGCGGCGGACAGGGGGCAACTGGAAACACCATATATTTT
CASSGGQGATGNTIYF
>TRBJ1-2|.|TRBV19|once
TGTGCCAGTAGTACCCTCATTACTTATTCTAACTATGGCTACACCTTC
CASSTLITYSNYGYTF
>TRBJ2-2|TRBD1|TRBV7-2|.
TGTGCCAGCAGCTCCGGACAGGATAGTAGGAACACCGGGGAGCTGTTTTTT
CASSSGQDSRNTGELFF
>TRBJ2-7|TRBD1|TRBV10-3|.
TGTGCCATCAGTGAGTCGGGACAGGGGGCCTCCTACGAGCAGTACTTC
CAISESGQGASYEQYF
>TRBJ1-1|.|TRBV11-2|.
TGTGCCAGCAGGGGTGATCTACGGGGGGGAACTGAAGCTTTCTTT
CASRGDLRGGTEAFF
>TRBJ2-1|TRBD2|TRBV30|.
TGTGCCTGGGACCCTGGTGCTAGCGGCTACAATGAGCAGTTCTTC
CAWDPGASGYNEQFF
>TRBJ2-7|.|TRBV5-5|.
TGTGCCAGCAGCTTGTCGGTTACCCCGGGCGAGCAGTACTTC
CASSLSVTPGEQYF
>TRBJ2-1|.|TRBV5-5|.
TGTGCCAGCAGCTTGGGGGGGGTCATTGGAAGGGATGAGCAGTTCTTC
CASSLGGVIGRDEQFF
>TRBJ2-3|TRBD1|TRBV5-1|.
TGCGCCAGCAGCTTGGCCAGGGGGACAGATCGCACAGATACGCAGTATTTT
CASSLARGTDRTDTQYF
>TRBJ2-3|.|TRBV9|.
TGTGCCAGCAGCGTAGCAACAGGGTTTTATACAGATACGCAGTATTTT
CASSVATGFYTDTQYF
>TRBJ2-3|.|TRBV5-1|.
TGCGCCAGCAGCTTGGAGACAGACACAGATACGCAGTATTTT
CASSLETDTDTQYF
>TRBJ2-7|TRBD2|TRBV9|.
TGTGCCAGCAGCGTAGGATCTAGCGGGAGGAACGAGCAGTACTTC
CASSVGSSGRNEQYF
>TRBJ2-1|.|TRBV2|once
TGTGCCAGCACTCGCAGGTTAAACAATGAGCAGTTCTTC
CASTRRLNNEQFF
>TRBJ2-2|.|TRBV5-1|.
TGCGCCAGCAGCTTAATGCCAGGGAACACCGGGGAGCTGTTTTTT
CASSLMPGNTGELFF
>TRBJ1-3|.|TRBV15|.
TGTGCCACCAGCAGACCTTTGGGGGGTCGTGGAAACACCATATATTTT
CATSRPLGGRGNTIYF
>TRBJ2-7|.|TRBV19|once
TGTGCCAGTAGTAGCAGGGTTTTTGGCGAGCAGTACTTC
CASSSRVFGEQYF
>TRBJ1-5|.|TRBV10-3|.
TGTGCCATCAGTGAGTCCGGGACTCATCAGCCCCAGCATTTT
CAISESGTHQPQHF
>TRBJ1-4|.|TRBV27|.
TGTGCCAGCAGTTTGGGAGGGCACCCTTCAAGGGGTGAAAAACTGTTTTTT
CASSLGGHPSRGEKLFF
>TRBJ2-7|TRBD1|TRBV9|.
TGTGCCAGCAGCCCAGAGGGGACAGGGTCCTACGAGCAGTACTTC
CASSPEGTGSYEQYF
>TRBJ2-1|TRBD2|TRBV19|.
TGTGCCAGTAGTATAGTGACTAGCGGGAGTAGGTACAATGAGCAGTTCTTC
CASSIVTSGSRYNEQFF
>TRBJ2-1|TRBD2|TRBV7-6|once
TGTGCCAGCAGCCCCCGACTAGCGGGAGTATACAATGAGCAGTTCTTC
CASSPRLAGVYNEQFF
>TRBJ1-1|.|TRBV14|.
TGTGCCAGCAGCGGCGGGACTCGAAAAGGGGCTTTCTTT
CASSGGTRKGAFF
>TRBJ1-5|.|TRBV19|.
TGTGCCAGTAGTATTCAAGGGGTAACTCATCAGCCCCAGCATTTT
CASSIQGVTHQPQHF
>TRBJ2-7|TRBD2|TRBV6-5|.
TGTGCCAGCAGTACGCGGACTAGCGACTACGAGCAGTACTTC
CASSTRTSDYEQYF
>TRBJ2-5|TRBD1|TRBV18|.
TGTGCCAGCTCACCAAGGGAGGCAGGGGGCTTGAAGACCCAGTACTTC
CASSPREAGGLKTQYF
>TRBJ2-5|TRBD1|TRBV5-1|.
TGCGCCAGCAGCATGGACAGGGTCGGTAAAGAGACCCAGTACTTC
CASSMDRVGKETQYF